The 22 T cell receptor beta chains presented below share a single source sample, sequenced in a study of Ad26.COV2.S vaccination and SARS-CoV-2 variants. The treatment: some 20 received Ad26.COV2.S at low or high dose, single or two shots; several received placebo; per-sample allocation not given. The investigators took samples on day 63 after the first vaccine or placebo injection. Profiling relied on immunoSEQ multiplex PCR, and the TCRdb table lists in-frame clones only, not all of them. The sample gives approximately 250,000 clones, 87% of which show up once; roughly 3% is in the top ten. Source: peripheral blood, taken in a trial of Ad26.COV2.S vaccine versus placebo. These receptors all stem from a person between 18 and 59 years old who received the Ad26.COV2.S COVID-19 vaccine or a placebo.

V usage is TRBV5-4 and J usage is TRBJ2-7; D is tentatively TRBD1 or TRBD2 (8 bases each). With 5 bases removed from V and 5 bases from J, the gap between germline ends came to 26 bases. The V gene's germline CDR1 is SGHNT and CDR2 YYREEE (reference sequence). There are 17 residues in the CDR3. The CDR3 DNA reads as TGTGCCAGCAGGCCAGGGGGCGGGGGGAAACTGAGCCACGAGCAGTACTTC. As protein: CASRPGGGGKLSHEQYF.

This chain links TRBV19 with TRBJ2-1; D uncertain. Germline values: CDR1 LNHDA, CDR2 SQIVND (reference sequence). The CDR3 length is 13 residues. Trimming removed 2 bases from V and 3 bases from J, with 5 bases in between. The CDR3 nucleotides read TGTGCCAGTAGTATATTATTCTACAATGAGCAGTTCTTC. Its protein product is CASSILFYNEQFF.

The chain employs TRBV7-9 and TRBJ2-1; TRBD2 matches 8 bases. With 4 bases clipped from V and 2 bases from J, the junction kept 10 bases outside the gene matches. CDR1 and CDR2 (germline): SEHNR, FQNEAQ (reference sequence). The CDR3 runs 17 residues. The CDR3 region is CASSSTILAETYNEQFF. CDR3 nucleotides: TGTGCCAGCAGCTCCACGATACTAGCGGAGACCTACAATGAGCAGTTCTTC. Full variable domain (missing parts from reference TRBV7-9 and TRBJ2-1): DTGVSQNPRHKITKRGQNVTFRCDPISEHNRLYWYRQTLGQGPEFLTYFQNEAQLEKSRLLSDRFSAERPKGSFSTLEIQRTEQGDSAMYLCASSSTILAETYNEQFFGPGTRLTVL.

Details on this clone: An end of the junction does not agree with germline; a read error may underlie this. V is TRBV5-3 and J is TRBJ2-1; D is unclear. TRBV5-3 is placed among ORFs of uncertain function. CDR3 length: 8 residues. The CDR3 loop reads CARSSDLF. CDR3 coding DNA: TGTGCCAGAAGCTCCGATCTCTTC.

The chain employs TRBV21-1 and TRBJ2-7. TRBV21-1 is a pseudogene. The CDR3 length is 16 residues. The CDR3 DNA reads TGTGCTAGCAGCAAAACCCGGGACCGCTTATCCTACGAGCAGTACTTC. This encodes CASSKTRDRLSYEQYF.

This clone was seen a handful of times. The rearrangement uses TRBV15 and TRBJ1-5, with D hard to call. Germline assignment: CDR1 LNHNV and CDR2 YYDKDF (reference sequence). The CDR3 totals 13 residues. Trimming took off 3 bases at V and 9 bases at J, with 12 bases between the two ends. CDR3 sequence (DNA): TGTGCCACCAGCAGGGAAAGGCGGGCGCCCCAGCATTTT. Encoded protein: CATSRERRAPQHF.

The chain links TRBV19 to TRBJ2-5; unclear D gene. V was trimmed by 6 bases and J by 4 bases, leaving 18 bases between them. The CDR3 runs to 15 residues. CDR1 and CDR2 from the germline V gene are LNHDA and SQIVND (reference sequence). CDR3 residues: CASSSWRLESETQYF. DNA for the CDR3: TGTGCCAGTAGCTCATGGCGGCTCGAGTCAGAGACCCAGTACTTC.

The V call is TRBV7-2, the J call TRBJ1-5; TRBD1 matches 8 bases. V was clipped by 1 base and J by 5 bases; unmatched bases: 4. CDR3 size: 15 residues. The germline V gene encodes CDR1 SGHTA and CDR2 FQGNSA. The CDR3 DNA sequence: TGTGCCAGCAGCTTAGTGACAGGGGCTGATCAGCCCCAGCATTTT. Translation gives CASSLVTGADQPQHF.

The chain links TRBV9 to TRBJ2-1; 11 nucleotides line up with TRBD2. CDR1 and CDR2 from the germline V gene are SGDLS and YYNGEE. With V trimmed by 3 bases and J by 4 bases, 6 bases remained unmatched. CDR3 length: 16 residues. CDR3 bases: TGTGCCAGCAGCGATCCAATAGCGGGGGGGTACAATGAGCAGTTCTTC. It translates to CASSDPIAGGYNEQFF.

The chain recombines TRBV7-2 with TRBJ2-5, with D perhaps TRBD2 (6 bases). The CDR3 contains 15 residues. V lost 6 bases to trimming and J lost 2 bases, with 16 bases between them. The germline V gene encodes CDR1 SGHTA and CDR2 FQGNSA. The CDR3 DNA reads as TGTGCCAGCAGTCAAGCATTGGGGGGACAAGAGACCCAGTACTTC. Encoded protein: CASSQALGGQETQYF. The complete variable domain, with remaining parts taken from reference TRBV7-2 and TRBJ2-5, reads GAGVSQSPSNKVTEKGKDVELRCDPISGHTALYWYRQSLGQGLEFLIYFQGNSAPDKSGLPSDRFSAERTGGSVSTLTIQRTQQEDSAVYLCASSQALGGQETQYFGPGTRLLVL.

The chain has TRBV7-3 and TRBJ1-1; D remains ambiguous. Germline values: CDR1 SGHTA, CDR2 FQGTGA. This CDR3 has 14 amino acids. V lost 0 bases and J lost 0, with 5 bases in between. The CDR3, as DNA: TGTGCCAGCAGCTTAACGGGGTTGAACACTGAAGCTTTCTTT. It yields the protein CASSLTGLNTEAFF. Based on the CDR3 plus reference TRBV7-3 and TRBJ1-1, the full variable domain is GAGVSQTPSNKVTEKGKYVELRCDPISGHTALYWYRQSLGQGPEFLIYFQGTGAADDSGLPNDRFFAVRPEGSVSTLKIQRTERGDSAVYLCASSLTGLNTEAFFGQGTRLTVV.

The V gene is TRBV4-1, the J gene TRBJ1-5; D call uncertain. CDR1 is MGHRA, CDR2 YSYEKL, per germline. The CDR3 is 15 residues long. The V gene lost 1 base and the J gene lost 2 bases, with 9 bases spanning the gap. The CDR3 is CASSQGGPGNQPQHF. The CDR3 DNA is TGCGCCAGCAGCCAAGGGGGTCCGGGCAATCAGCCCCAGCATTTT.

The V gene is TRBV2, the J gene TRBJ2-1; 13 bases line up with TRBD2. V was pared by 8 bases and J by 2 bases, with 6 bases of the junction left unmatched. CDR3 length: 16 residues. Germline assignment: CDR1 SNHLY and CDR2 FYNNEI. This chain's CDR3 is CASRRLAGGPYNEQFF. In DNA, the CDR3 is TGTGCCAGCCGCCGACTAGCGGGAGGTCCCTACAATGAGCAGTTCTTC.

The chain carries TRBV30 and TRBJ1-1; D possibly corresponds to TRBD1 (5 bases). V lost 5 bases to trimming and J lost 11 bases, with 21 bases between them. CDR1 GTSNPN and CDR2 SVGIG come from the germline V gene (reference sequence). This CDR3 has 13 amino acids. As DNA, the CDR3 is TGTGCCTGGGGGCGGGGAGGGGAGGTCAGGGCTTTCTTT. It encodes CAWGRGGEVRAFF. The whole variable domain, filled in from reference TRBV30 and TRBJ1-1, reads SQTIHQWPATLVQPVGSPLSLECTVEGTSNPNLYWYRQAAGRGLQLLFYSVGIGQISSEVPQNLSASRPQDRQFILSSKKLLLSDSGFYLCAWGRGGEVRAFFGQGTRLTVV.

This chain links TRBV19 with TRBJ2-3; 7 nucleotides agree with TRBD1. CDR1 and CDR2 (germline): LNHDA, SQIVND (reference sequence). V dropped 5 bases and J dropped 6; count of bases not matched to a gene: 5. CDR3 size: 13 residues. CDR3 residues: CASSSRDSDTQYF. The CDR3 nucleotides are TGTGCCAGTAGTTCCCGGGACAGTGATACGCAGTATTTT. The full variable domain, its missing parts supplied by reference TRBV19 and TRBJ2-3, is DGGITQSPKYLFRKEGQNVTLSCEQNLNHDAMYWYRQDPGQGLRLIYYSQIVNDFQKGDIAEGYSVSREKKESFPLTVTSAQKNPTAFYLCASSSRDSDTQYFGPGTRLTVL.

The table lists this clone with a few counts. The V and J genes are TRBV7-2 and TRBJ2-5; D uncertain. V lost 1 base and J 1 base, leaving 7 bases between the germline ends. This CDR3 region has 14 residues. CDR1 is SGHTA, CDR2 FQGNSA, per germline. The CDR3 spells CASSLGGPQETQYF. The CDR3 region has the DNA TGTGCCAGCAGCTTAGGCGGCCCCCAAGAGACCCAGTACTTC.

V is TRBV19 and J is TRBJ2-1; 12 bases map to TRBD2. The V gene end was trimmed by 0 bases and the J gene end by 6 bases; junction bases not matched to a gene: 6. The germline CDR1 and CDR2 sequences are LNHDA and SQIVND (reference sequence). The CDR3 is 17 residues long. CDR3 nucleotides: TGTGCCAGTAGTATAGATCACGGGACTAGCGGGCTCAATGAGCAGTTCTTC. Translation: CASSIDHGTSGLNEQFF.

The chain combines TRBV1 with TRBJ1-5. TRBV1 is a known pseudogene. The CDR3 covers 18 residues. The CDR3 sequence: CTSSHRVPGTYSNQPQHF. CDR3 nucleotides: TGCACCAGCAGCCACCGGGTTCCCGGGACCTATAGCAATCAGCCCCAGCATTTT.

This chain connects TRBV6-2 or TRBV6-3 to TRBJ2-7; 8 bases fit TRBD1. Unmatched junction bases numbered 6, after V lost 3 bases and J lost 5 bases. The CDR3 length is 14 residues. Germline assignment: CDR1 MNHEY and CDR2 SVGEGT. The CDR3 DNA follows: TGTGCCAGCAGTTATTACGACAGGGGAGACGAGCAGTACGTC. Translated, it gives CASSYYDRGDEQYV.

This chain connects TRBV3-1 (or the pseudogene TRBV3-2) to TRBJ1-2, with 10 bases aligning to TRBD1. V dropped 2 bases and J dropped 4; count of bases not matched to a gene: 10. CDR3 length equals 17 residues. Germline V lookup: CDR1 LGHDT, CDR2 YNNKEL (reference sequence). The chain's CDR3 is CASSQTSGTGVSYGYTF. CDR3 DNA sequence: TGTGCCAGCAGCCAAACCTCCGGGACAGGGGTTAGCTATGGCTACACCTTC.

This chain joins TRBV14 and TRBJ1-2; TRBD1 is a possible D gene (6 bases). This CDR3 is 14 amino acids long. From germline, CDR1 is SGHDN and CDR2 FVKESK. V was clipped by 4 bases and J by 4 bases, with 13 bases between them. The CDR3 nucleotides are TGTGCCAGCAGCCGGGGGGGACAATTCTATGGCTACACCTTC. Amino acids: CASSRGGQFYGYTF. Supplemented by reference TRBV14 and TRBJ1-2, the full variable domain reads EAGVTQFPSHSVIEKGQTVTLRCDPISGHDNLYWYRRVMGKEIKFLLHFVKESKQDESGMPNNRFLAERTGGTYSTLKVQPAELEDSGVYFCASSRGGQFYGYTFGSGTRLTVV.

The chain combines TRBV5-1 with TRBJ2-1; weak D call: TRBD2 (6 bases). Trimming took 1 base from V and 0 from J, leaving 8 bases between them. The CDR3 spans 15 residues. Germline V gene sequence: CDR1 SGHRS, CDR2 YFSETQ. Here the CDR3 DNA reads TGCGCCAGCAGCTTGTGGGGACTCTCCTACAATGAGCAGTTCTTC. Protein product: CASSLWGLSYNEQFF.